The entry below gives a single T cell receptor (beta chain) sequence along with its context. The CDR3 is 14 residues long. V was clipped by 7 bases and J by 5 bases; unmatched bases: 6. Germline V CDR1 and CDR2: SGDLS, YYNGEE. This sample was taken from a study of OX40 agonist ivuxolimab in advanced cancers. Sampling of blood occurred at baseline, cycle 4 day 1, and cycle 7 day 1. The table came from immunoSEQ multiplex PCR; TCRdb's copy has only in-frame clones and leaves some out. The data contain about 42,000 clones, around 83% of them singletons. The rearrangement joins TRBV9 to TRBJ2-1; 10 nucleotides align to TRBD1. The sequencing here drew on CD4+ or CD8+ T cells sorted from blood, taken in a trial of the OX40 agonist ivuxolimab. This TCR was recovered from an adult with an advanced solid tumor such as melanoma, head and neck, liver or kidney cancer. CDR3 loop: CASGGTGVNNEQFF. Here the CDR3 DNA reads TGTGCCAGCGGGGGGACAGGGGTTAACAATGAGCAGTTCTTC.